This T cell receptor beta chain was found in a study of PD-L1 blockade in urothelial cancer. Germline CDR1 reads SEHNR; CDR2 reads FQNEAQ (reference sequence). The CDR3 spans 18 residues. Trimming took off 1 base at V and 4 bases at J, with 17 bases between the two ends. Here immunoSEQ multiplex PCR was the method, and the copy in TCRdb shows in-frame clones only, minus some. The sample has some 35,000 clones, about 93% seen once; the top ten hold more than 6.5%. The sequencing used PBMCs, collected around atezolizumab (anti-PD-L1) treatment. This TCR derives from a man aged 65-85 years with urothelial cancer. The gene calls are TRBV7-9 and TRBJ2-6; no firm D call. In DNA, the CDR3 is TGTGCCAGCAGCTTAGAGGTCCGTCTGACGCGGGGGGCCAACGTCCTGACTTTC. It specifies CASSLEVRLTRGANVLTF.